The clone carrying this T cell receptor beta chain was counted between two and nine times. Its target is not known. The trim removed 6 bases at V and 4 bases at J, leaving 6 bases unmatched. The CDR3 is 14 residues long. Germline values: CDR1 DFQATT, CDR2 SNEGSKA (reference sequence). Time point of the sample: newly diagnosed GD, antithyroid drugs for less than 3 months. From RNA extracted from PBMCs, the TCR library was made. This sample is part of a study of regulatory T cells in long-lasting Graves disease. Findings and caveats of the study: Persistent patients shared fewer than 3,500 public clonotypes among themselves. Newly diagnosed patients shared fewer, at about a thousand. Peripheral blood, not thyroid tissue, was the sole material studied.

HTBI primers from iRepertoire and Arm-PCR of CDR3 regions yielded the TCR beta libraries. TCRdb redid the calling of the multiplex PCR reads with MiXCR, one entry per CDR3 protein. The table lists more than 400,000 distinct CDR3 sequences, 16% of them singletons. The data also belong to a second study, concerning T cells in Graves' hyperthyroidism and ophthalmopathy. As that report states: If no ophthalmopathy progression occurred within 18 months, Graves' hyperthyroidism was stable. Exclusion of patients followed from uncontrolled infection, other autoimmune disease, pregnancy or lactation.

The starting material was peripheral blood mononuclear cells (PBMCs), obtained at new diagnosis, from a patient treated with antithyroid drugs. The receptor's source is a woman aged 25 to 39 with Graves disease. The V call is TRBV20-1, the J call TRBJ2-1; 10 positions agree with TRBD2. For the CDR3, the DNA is TGCAGTGCCCTGTCTAGCGGGAGTTACAATGAGCAGTTCTTC. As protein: CSALSSGSYNEQFF.